Listed below are T cell receptor beta chains from one sample, sequenced in a study of blood T cell repertoires in COVID-19. Clones were sequenced by immunoSEQ multiplex PCR, and TCRdb holds only the in-frame ones, with some missing. This sample yields a few hundred thousand clones, of which 70% to 85% are seen a single time; around 1.5% belongs to the top ten. Sequenced sample: peripheral blood. The receptors come from a woman in her 40s who had recovered from COVID-19. Both conserved end residues are part of each CDR3. The D gene is left open where the match is weak. Clone size, where shown, is once, few, many, or a class for clones that have expanded.

j_call	v_call	clone_size	d_call	cdr3_aa	cdr3_nt
TRBJ1-1	TRBV19	-	TRBD1	CASRVTGGGTEAFF	TGTGCCAGTAGGGTGACAGGGGGGGGAACTGAAGCTTTCTTT
TRBJ1-5	TRBV28	-	-	CASSTQGGQPQHF	TGTGCCAGCAGTACTCAGGGAGGTCAGCCCCAGCATTTT
TRBJ1-5	TRBV6-2/TRBV6-3	-	TRBD1	CASSYLTGEQPQHF	TGTGCCAGCAGTTACCTTACAGGGGAACAGCCCCAGCATTTT
TRBJ2-3	TRBV25-1	-	-	CASSALTVSVTDTQYF	TGTGCCAGCAGTGCCCTTACCGTGTCGGTAACAGATACGCAGTATTTT
TRBJ1-1	TRBV5-1	few	TRBD1	CASSLGTGGNTEAFF	TGCGCCAGCAGCCTCGGAACAGGGGGGAACACTGAAGCTTTCTTT
TRBJ1-3	TRBV5-1	-	TRBD1	CASSSGQGAGNTIYF	TGCGCCAGCAGCTCCGGACAGGGTGCTGGAAACACCATATATTTT
TRBJ1-2	TRBV5-5	-	TRBD1	CASSPEGQGYGYTF	TGTGCCAGCAGTCCGGAGGGACAGGGGTATGGCTACACCTTC
TRBJ2-3	TRBV7-2	-	TRBD2	CASSLWTSGGAGTDTQYF	TGTGCCAGCAGCCTGTGGACTAGCGGGGGGGCTGGAACAGATACGCAGTATTTT
TRBJ2-2	TRBV7-3	-	-	CASSPASTGELFF	TGTGCCAGCAGCCCTGCGAGTACCGGGGAGCTGTTTTTT
TRBJ1-2	TRBV5-1	-	TRBD1	CASSLGQGANYGYTF	TGCGCCAGCAGCTTGGGACAGGGTGCTAACTATGGCTACACCTTC
TRBJ1-2	TRBV19	-	TRBD1	CASSLKATGGIYGYTF	TGTGCCAGTAGTTTAAAGGCGACAGGGGGCATCTATGGCTACACCTTC
TRBJ1-2	TRBV6-5	-	-	CASTPLRGGYTF	TGTGCCAGCACCCCACTCCGAGGAGGCTACACCTTC
TRBJ2-7	TRBV5-1	-	TRBD1	CASSPRDSYEQYF	TGCGCCAGCAGCCCCCGGGACAGCTACGAGCAGTACTTC
TRBJ1-1	TRBV24-1	-	TRBD1	CATSVPSRDRGRRTEAFF	TGTGCCACCAGTGTACCGAGCCGGGACAGGGGGCGTCGGACTGAAGCTTTCTTT
TRBJ2-3	TRBV5-8	-	TRBD2	CASSLGRGGGTDTQYF	TGTGCCAGCAGCTTGGGTCGGGGGGGCGGCACAGATACGCAGTATTTT
TRBJ2-1	TRBV5-4	-	TRBD1	CASSLKQGDYNEQFF	TGTGCCAGCAGCCTAAAACAGGGGGACTACAATGAGCAGTTCTTC
TRBJ2-1	TRBV7-9	-	-	CASSLDQGPYNEQFF	TGTGCCAGCAGCTTAGACCAGGGGCCTTACAATGAGCAGTTCTTC
TRBJ2-7	TRBV28	-	TRBD1	CASSSGQGPYEQYF	TGTGCCAGCAGTTCCGGACAGGGCCCCTACGAGCAGTACTTC
TRBJ1-2	TRBV6-2/TRBV6-3	once	-	CASSQPRTALSYGYTF	TGTGCCAGCAGTCAGCCACGGACAGCACTTAGCTATGGCTACACCTTC
TRBJ1-5	TRBV9	few	-	CASSVSGSNQPQHF	TGTGCCAGCAGCGTTTCAGGGAGCAATCAGCCCCAGCATTTT
TRBJ2-6	TRBV7-6	-	TRBD1	CASSFYATGSSGANVLTF	TGTGCCAGCAGCTTTTACGCGACAGGGTCCTCTGGGGCCAACGTCCTGACTTTC
TRBJ1-6	TRBV18	-	-	CASSPSSYNSPLHF	TGTGCCAGCTCACCCAGTTCCTATAATTCACCCCTCCACTTT
TRBJ2-3	TRBV30	-	-	CAWSVGVEDTQYF	TGTGCCTGGAGTGTAGGAGTCGAAGATACGCAGTATTTT
TRBJ1-1	TRBV7-9	-	TRBD1	CASSHGRGPAEAFF	TGTGCCAGCAGCCACGGCAGGGGGCCGGCAGAAGCTTTCTTT
TRBJ1-6	TRBV25-1	-	-	CASRSGTFGSPLHF	TGTGCCAGTAGGTCCGGGACATTTGGTTCACCCCTCCACTTT
TRBJ1-1	TRBV2	-	-	CASQTEQDTTEAFF	TGTGCCAGCCAAACCGAACAGGATACCACTGAAGCTTTCTTT
TRBJ2-3	TRBV5-1	-	-	CASSSGRTGISTDTQYF	TGCGCCAGCAGCTCCGGCAGGACTGGAATTAGCACAGATACGCAGTATTTT
TRBJ2-5	TRBV6-5	-	-	CASSSSKETQYF	TGTGCCAGCAGTTCGAGTAAAGAGACCCAGTACTTC
TRBJ2-7	TRBV2	few	-	CASIKGGSSYEQYF	TGTGCCAGCATAAAAGGAGGGTCCTCCTACGAGCAGTACTTC
TRBJ1-3	TRBV30	-	TRBD1	CAWSGDSYGNTIYF	TGTGCCTGGAGTGGGGACAGCTACGGAAACACCATATATTTT
TRBJ1-2	TRBV4-1	-	TRBD1	CASSPQAGVGQVFF	TGCGCCAGCAGCCCACAAGCGGGAGTTGGACAGGTATTCTTC
TRBJ1-5	TRBV6-6	-	TRBD1	CASSDTRTGRYQPQHF	TGTGCCAGCAGCGATACCCGGACAGGTCGTTATCAGCCCCAGCATTTT
TRBJ2-7	TRBV11-2	-	-	CASSSLKVQGVIGYEQYF	TGTGCCAGCAGCTCCCTTAAGGTACAGGGAGTAATTGGCTACGAGCAGTACTTC
TRBJ1-1	TRBV6-2/TRBV6-3	-	-	CASSYPRGENTEAFF	TGTGCCAGCAGTTACCCCCGGGGTGAGAACACTGAAGCTTTCTTT
TRBJ2-7	TRBV3-1/TRBV3-2	-	TRBD2	CASSQGISGSSYEQYF	TGTGCCAGCAGCCAAGGGATCAGCGGGAGCTCCTACGAGCAGTACTTC
TRBJ1-1	TRBV13	-	TRBD1	CASNQGAEAFF	TGTGCCAGCAACCAGGGGGCTGAAGCTTTCTTT
TRBJ2-3	TRBV7-2	-	-	CASSSLRWDTQYF	TGTGCCAGCAGCTCCCTGAGATGGGATACGCAGTATTTT
TRBJ2-7	TRBV2	-	TRBD1	CASSERSGQGSYEQYF	TGTGCCAGCAGTGAAAGGAGCGGACAGGGCTCCTACGAGCAGTACTTC
TRBJ2-1	TRBV6-6	-	-	CASSYFTDNEQFF	TGTGCCAGCAGTTACTTCACAGACAATGAGCAGTTCTTC
TRBJ1-1	TRBV29-1	few	-	CSVVEGELNTEAFF	TGCAGCGTTGTCGAGGGGGAATTGAACACTGAAGCTTTCTTT
TRBJ2-5	TRBV11-2	-	TRBD1	CASSFMGQGVFGRETQYF	TGTGCCAGCAGCTTCATGGGACAGGGGGTCTTTGGTAGGGAGACCCAGTACTTC
TRBJ1-1	TRBV19	once	-	CASSIYRDQTEAFF	TGTGCCAGTAGTATTTACAGGGATCAAACTGAAGCTTTCTTT
TRBJ1-2	TRBV27	once	-	CASSHAPGGAVNYGYTF	TGTGCCAGCAGTCATGCCCCGGGGGGCGCAGTTAACTATGGCTACACCTTC
TRBJ1-6	TRBV6-5	few	-	CASRYWDTAGSPLHF	TGTGCCAGCAGGTATTGGGACACCGCCGGTTCACCCCTCCACTTT
TRBJ2-2	TRBV11-1	few	-	CASTSKRNTGELFF	TGTGCCAGCACGTCAAAGAGGAACACCGGGGAGCTGTTTTTT
TRBJ2-2	TRBV19	-	TRBD2	CASSIGGVLFF	TGTGCCAGTTCGATTGGGGGGGTGCTGTTTTTT
TRBJ1-6	TRBV12-5	once	-	CASGRELSPLHF	TGTGCTAGTGGGAGAGAACTTTCACCCCTCCACTTT
TRBJ2-1	TRBV21-1	-	-	CASSKISRLSVNEQFF	TGTGCCAGCAGCAAAATAAGTCGATTAAGCGTCAATGAGCAGTTCTTC
TRBJ2-1	TRBV7-2	many	TRBD2	CASSHRSGGARVNEQFF	TGTGCCAGCAGCCACCGTAGCGGGGGGGCTAGGGTCAATGAGCAGTTCTTC
TRBJ1-1	TRBV12-3/TRBV12-4	-	-	CASSFGLDTEAFF	TGTGCCAGCAGTTTTGGACTGGACACTGAAGCTTTCTTT